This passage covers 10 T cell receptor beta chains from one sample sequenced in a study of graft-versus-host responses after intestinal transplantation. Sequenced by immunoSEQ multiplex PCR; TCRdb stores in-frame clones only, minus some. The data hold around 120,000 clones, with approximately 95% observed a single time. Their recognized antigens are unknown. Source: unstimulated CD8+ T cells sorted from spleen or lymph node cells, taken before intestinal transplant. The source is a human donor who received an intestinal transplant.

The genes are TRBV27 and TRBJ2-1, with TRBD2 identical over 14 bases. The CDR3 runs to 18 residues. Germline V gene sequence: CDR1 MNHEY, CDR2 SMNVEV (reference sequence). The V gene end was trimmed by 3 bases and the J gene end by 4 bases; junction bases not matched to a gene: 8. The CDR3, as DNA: TGTGCCAGCAGTTTCGCCGGGACTAGCGGGAGTTCTTACAATGAGCAGTTCTTC. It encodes CASSFAGTSGSSYNEQFF.

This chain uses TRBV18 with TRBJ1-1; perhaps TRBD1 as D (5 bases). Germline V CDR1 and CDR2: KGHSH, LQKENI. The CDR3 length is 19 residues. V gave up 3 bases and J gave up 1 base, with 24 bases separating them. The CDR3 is CASSPTTIIWVGGNTEAFF. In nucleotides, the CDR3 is TGTGCCAGCTCACCGACCACCATCATCTGGGTGGGGGGGAACACTGAAGCTTTCTTT.

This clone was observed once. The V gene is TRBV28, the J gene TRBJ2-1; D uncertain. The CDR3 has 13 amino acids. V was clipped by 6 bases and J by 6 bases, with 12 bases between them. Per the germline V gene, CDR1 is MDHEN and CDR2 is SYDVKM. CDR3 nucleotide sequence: TGTGCCAGCAGGACCCCAAGGTTCAATGAGCAGTTCTTC. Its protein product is CASRTPRFNEQFF.

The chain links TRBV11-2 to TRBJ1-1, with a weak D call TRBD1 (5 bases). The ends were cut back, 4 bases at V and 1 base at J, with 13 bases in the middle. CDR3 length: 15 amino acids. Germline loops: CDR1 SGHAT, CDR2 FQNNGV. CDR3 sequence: CASSSELGANTEAFF. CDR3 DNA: TGTGCCAGCAGCTCAGAACTAGGGGCGAACACTGAAGCTTTCTTT.

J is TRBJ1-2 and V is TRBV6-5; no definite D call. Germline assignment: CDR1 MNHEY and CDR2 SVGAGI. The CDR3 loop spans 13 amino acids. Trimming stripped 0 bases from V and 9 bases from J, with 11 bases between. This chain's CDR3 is CASSYSRTDRYTF. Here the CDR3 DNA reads TGTGCCAGCAGTTACTCACGGACCGATCGCTACACCTTC.

The CDR3 DNA reads TGTGCCAGCAATGGGGGCAAAACCTACGAGCAGTACTTC. It translates to CASNGGKTYEQYF. The V and J genes are TRBV6-1 and TRBJ2-7, with a tentative D call TRBD1 (6 bases). CDR1 is MNHNS and CDR2 is SASEGT in the germline V gene. Trimming removed 7 bases at V and 2 bases at J, with 12 bases between. The CDR3 has 13 amino acids.

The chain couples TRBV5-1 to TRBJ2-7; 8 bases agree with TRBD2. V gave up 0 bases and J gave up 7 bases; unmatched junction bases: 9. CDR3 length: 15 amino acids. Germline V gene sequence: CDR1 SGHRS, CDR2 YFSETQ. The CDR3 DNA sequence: TGCGCCAGCAGCTTGGAGAGTAGCGGGACTTGGGAGCAGTACTTC. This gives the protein CASSLESSGTWEQYF.

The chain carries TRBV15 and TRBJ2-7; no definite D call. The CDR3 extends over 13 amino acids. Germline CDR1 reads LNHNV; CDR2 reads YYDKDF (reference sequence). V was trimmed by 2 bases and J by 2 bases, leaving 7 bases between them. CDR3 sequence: CATSRTTAYEQYF. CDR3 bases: TGTGCCACCAGCAGAACCACAGCCTACGAGCAGTACTTC.

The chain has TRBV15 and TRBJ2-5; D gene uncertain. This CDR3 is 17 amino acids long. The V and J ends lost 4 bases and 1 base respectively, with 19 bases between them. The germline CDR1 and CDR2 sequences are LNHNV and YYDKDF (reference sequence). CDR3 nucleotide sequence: TGTGCCACCAGCAATTCCTTAAGGTTACCTGGCCAAGAGACCCAGTACTTC. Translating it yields CATSNSLRLPGQETQYF.

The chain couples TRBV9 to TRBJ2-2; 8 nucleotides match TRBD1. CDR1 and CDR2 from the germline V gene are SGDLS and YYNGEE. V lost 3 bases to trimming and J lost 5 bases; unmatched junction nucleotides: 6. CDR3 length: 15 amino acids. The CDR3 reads CASSEGTGPTGELFF. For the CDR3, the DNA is TGTGCCAGCAGCGAGGGGACAGGCCCAACCGGGGAGCTGTTTTTT.